Each of the 26 T cell receptor beta chains below was sequenced from the same sample in a study of T cell responses to AZD1222 COVID-19 vaccine. This table comes from immunoSEQ multiplex PCR, and its TCRdb copy is limited to in-frame clones, with some not included. The sample holds 95,000 to 150,000 clones; 80% to 90% are singletons and the top ten take about 1.6%. The material sequenced was peripheral blood, taken on day 0 of AZD1222 vaccination. The receptors shown here come from an adult in good health.

This sequence joins TRBV5-1 and TRBJ2-5; D perhaps matches TRBD1 (6 bases). The V gene lost 0 bases and the J gene lost 5 bases, with 11 bases spanning the gap. CDR3 size: 14 residues. The V gene's germline CDR1 is SGHRS and CDR2 YFSETQ. In DNA, the CDR3 is TGCGCCAGCAGCTTGGAACAGGGATGGGAGACCCAGTACTTC. Translating it yields CASSLEQGWETQYF.

The CDR3: CASSLSYNEQFF. DNA for the CDR3: TGTGCCAGCAGCTTGTCCTACAATGAGCAGTTCTTC. The chain is built from TRBV5-6 and TRBJ2-1; no definite D call. CDR3 length: 12 amino acids. V was cut by 1 base and J by 1 base, with 0 bases left in between. Per germline, CDR1 SGHDT and CDR2 YYEEEE. Combining the CDR3 with reference TRBV5-6 and TRBJ2-1 gives the whole variable domain DAGVTQSPTHLIKTRGQQVTLRCSPKSGHDTVSWYQQALGQGPQFIFQYYEEEERQRGNFPDRFSGHQFPNYSSELNVNALLLGDSALYLCASSLSYNEQFFGPGTRLTVL.

The genes are TRBV27 and TRBJ1-5; D remains ambiguous. V dropped 5 bases and J dropped 4 bases, with 12 bases sitting between them. Germline V lookup: CDR1 MNHEY, CDR2 SMNVEV (reference sequence). This CDR3 has 14 amino acids. The CDR3 sequence is CASSMRLGNQPQHF. CDR3 DNA sequence: TGTGCCAGCAGTATGAGGCTGGGAAATCAGCCCCAGCATTTT.

This chain uses TRBV7-6 with TRBJ1-2, with TRBD1 matching over 9 bases. The length of the CDR3 is 18 residues. CDR1 SGHVS and CDR2 FNYEAQ come from the germline V gene. J gave up 3 bases and V 5 bases, and 16 bases lay outside the gene matches. This CDR3 is CASSLPGQGVGVDYGYTF. The CDR3 DNA reads as TGTGCCAGCAGCCTACCGGGACAGGGTGTAGGAGTGGACTATGGCTACACCTTC.

In its sample, this clone was seen a few times. The chain couples TRBV6-5 to TRBJ1-5, with 9 bases identical to TRBD1. The CDR3 consists of 15 residues. Germline V gene lookup returns CDR1 MNHEY and CDR2 SVGAGI. V was clipped by 5 bases and J by 1 base; unmatched bases: 3. For the CDR3, the DNA is TGTGCCAGCAGTACAGGGGGCGCGAGCAATCAGCCCCAGCATTTT. It codes for CASSTGGASNQPQHF.

The chain carries TRBV5-4 and TRBJ2-5; 9 nucleotides agree with TRBD1. The CDR3 loop spans 15 amino acids. Trimming at V came to 4 bases and at J to 0 bases, leaving 4 bases not matched to a gene. Germline CDR1 is SGHNT and CDR2 is YYREEE (reference sequence). The CDR3 coding sequence is TGTGCCAGCAGCCGGGGGACAGGGAACCAAGAGACCCAGTACTTC. Translation: CASSRGTGNQETQYF.

The chain has TRBV6-1 and TRBJ1-5; 7 bases match TRBD1. CDR3 length: 17 amino acids. Germline loops: CDR1 MNHNS, CDR2 SASEGT. J was trimmed by 4 bases and V by 2 bases; bases with no gene match: 11. Written as DNA, the CDR3 is TGTGCCAGCAGTGAAATCCCAGACAGGGTCCTTAATCAGCCCCAGCATTTT. Protein product: CASSEIPDRVLNQPQHF.

This chain connects TRBV7-2 to TRBJ1-5, with TRBD1 as a possible D gene (6 bases). The CDR3 covers 13 residues. The V end was cut by 7 bases, the J end by 3 bases, with 10 bases between. Germline values: CDR1 SGHTA, CDR2 FQGNSA. The CDR3 loop is CASTTGHNQPQHF. CDR3 bases: TGTGCCAGCACCACAGGGCACAATCAGCCCCAGCATTTT.

This chain connects TRBV9 to TRBJ1-3; D is perhaps TRBD1 (5 bases). The CDR3 spans 15 residues. V lost 4 bases and J 4 bases, leaving 15 bases between the germline ends. The germline V gene encodes CDR1 SGDLS and CDR2 YYNGEE. The CDR3 DNA follows: TGTGCCAGCAGCACACGGGACCCGGGCGGAAACACCATATATTTT. This translates into CASSTRDPGGNTIYF. Combining the CDR3 with reference TRBV9 and TRBJ1-3 gives the whole variable domain DSGVTQTPKHLITATGQRVTLRCSPRSGDLSVYWYQQSLDQGLQFLIQYYNGEERAKGNILERFSAQQFPDLHSELNLSSLELGDSALYFCASSTRDPGGNTIYFGEGSWLTVV.

This clone has more than one count but fewer than ten. V gene TRBV9 combines with J gene TRBJ2-1; 8 bases map to TRBD2. CDR1 is SGDLS and CDR2 is YYNGEE in the germline V gene. J gave up 12 bases and V 3 bases, and 11 bases lay outside the gene matches. The CDR3 is 14 residues long. The CDR3 coding sequence is TGTGCCAGCAGCGCCCCCGGGACTAGAGTTGTGCAGTTCTTC. Its translation: CASSAPGTRVVQFF. The full variable domain, in which reference TRBV9 and TRBJ2-1 provide the parts outside the CDR3, is DSGVTQTPKHLITATGQRVTLRCSPRSGDLSVYWYQQSLDQGLQFLIQYYNGEERAKGNILERFSAQQFPDLHSELNLSSLELGDSALYFCASSAPGTRVVQFFGPGTRLTVL.

The chain employs TRBV24-1 and TRBJ1-1, with a weak D call TRBD1 (5 bases). Looked up from germline, CDR1 is KGHDR and CDR2 is SFDVKD. The germline V and J ends were trimmed by 7 bases and 2 bases, with 13 bases remaining between them. The CDR3 consists of 14 residues. For the CDR3, the DNA is TGTGCCACCAGGGACCCTGGGGGAAACACTGAAGCTTTCTTT. It encodes CATRDPGGNTEAFF.

The J gene is TRBJ2-7, the V gene TRBV6-5; D gene uncertain. This CDR3 contains 12 residues. V was trimmed by 8 bases and J by 2 bases, leaving 10 bases between them. CDR1 MNHEY and CDR2 SVGAGI come from the germline V gene. CDR3: CASPGPPYEQYF. Written as DNA, the CDR3 is TGTGCCAGCCCCGGGCCTCCCTACGAGCAGTACTTC.

The chain links TRBV3-1 (or the pseudogene TRBV3-2) to TRBJ2-1; D uncertain. Germline assignment: CDR1 LGHDT and CDR2 YNNKEL (reference sequence). The CDR3 has 14 amino acids. The V and J ends lost 1 base and 9 bases respectively, with 13 bases between them. The CDR3 region is CASSQGAELPEQFF. The CDR3, as DNA: TGTGCCAGCAGCCAAGGCGCGGAATTGCCTGAGCAGTTCTTC.

This clone showed up just a few times. The V and J genes are TRBV23-1 and TRBJ1-2; perhaps TRBD1 as D (5 bases). TRBV23-1 is given ORF status, its function remaining uncertain. There are 13 residues in the CDR3. Trimming took 4 bases from V and 8 from J, leaving 14 bases between them. CDR3 nucleotides: TGCGCCAGCAGTCTCGCCGGGGCAGGGGGCTACACCTTC. This translates into CASSLAGAGGYTF.

The chain uses TRBV5-6 and TRBJ2-1, with 7 bases aligning to TRBD2. Germline V gives CDR1 SGHDT, CDR2 YYEEEE. V trimming: 3 bases; J trimming: 0 bases; junction bases outside the gene matches: 12. The CDR3 consists of 18 residues. The DNA of the CDR3 is TGTGCCAGCAGCTCCCCTGGGGATTGGACTAGCTCCTACAATGAGCAGTTCTTC. Translated: CASSSPGDWTSSYNEQFF.

In its sample, this clone was seen a few times. The chain carries TRBV4-2 and TRBJ2-2; TRBD2 agrees at 10 bases. Looked up from germline, CDR1 is LGHNA and CDR2 is YNFKEQ. Trimming cost V 1 base and J 3 bases; bases outside gene matches: 5. This CDR3 is 17 amino acids long. For the CDR3, the DNA is TGTGCCAGCAGCCAAGGGGCTAGCGGGAGACACACCGGGGAGCTGTTTTTT. Amino acids: CASSQGASGRHTGELFF.

This clone was detected only once. The rearrangement uses TRBV2 and TRBJ2-3, with D perhaps TRBD2 (5 bases). V was cut by 7 bases and J by 3 bases, with 11 bases left in between. This CDR3 contains 13 residues. CDR1 is SNHLY, CDR2 FYNNEI, per germline. CDR3 DNA sequence: TGTGCCAGCATTGCCCGGGAAACAGATACGCAGTATTTT. It is translated as CASIARETDTQYF.

The V call is TRBV6-1, the J call TRBJ2-1, with TRBD1 as a possible D gene (5 bases). Per the germline V gene, CDR1 is MNHNS and CDR2 is SASEGT. Trimming took 4 bases from V and 0 from J, leaving 13 bases between them. This CDR3 contains 16 residues. CDR3 residues: CASSVARVSSYNEQFF. In nucleotides, the CDR3 is TGTGCCAGCAGTGTAGCCAGGGTAAGCTCCTACAATGAGCAGTTCTTC.

The chain is built from TRBV29-1 and TRBJ2-1; 13 bases line up with TRBD2. With 7 bases clipped from V and 5 bases from J, the junction kept 5 bases outside the gene matches. Germline assignment: CDR1 SQVTM and CDR2 ANQGSEA. The CDR3 has 14 residues. The CDR3 DNA reads as TGCAGCGCCAGACTAGCGGGAGGAAACAATGAGCAGTTCTTC. Amino acid sequence: CSARLAGGNNEQFF.

The chain combines TRBV5-1 with TRBJ1-2; D may be TRBD1 (5 bases). Germline V gene sequence: CDR1 SGHRS, CDR2 YFSETQ. The CDR3 consists of 16 residues. The V and J ends lost 0 bases and 4 bases respectively, with 16 bases between them. CDR3 protein: CASSLAGQGISYGYTF. DNA of the CDR3: TGCGCCAGCAGCTTGGCCGGGCAGGGAATATCCTATGGCTACACCTTC.

This clone was seen repeatedly, ten times or more. The chain joins TRBV21-1 to TRBJ2-1; whether TRBD2, the table's D call, matches the DNA was not checked. TRBV21-1 is described as a pseudogene. This CDR3 comprises 11 residues. The CDR3 reads CASSLVEEQFF. As DNA, the CDR3 is TGTGCCAGCAGCCTAGTGGAGGAGCAGTTCTTC.

The rearrangement joins TRBV6-5 to TRBJ2-7, with D possibly TRBD2 on 7 matching bases. CDR3 length equals 15 residues. CDR1 is MNHEY, CDR2 SVGAGI, per germline. Trimming left V 2 bases short and J 0 bases short, with 11 bases between. In DNA form, the CDR3 reads TGTGCCAGCAGTTACAGCGGGGACAACTCCTACGAGCAGTACTTC. Translation: CASSYSGDNSYEQYF.

V and J are TRBV28 and TRBJ2-7; 10 bases fit TRBD2. V lost 5 bases and J lost 0; bases outside the gene matches: 4. The V gene's germline CDR1 is MDHEN and CDR2 SYDVKM. The CDR3 sequence is 15 residues long. CDR3 coding DNA: TGTGCCAGCAGTCAGAGACTAGCGGGCTCCTACGAGCAGTACTTC. This encodes CASSQRLAGSYEQYF.

The chain joins TRBV30 to TRBJ1-4; 8 bases are a match to TRBD1. The length of the CDR3 is 14 residues. After removal of 3 bases from V and 2 bases from J, the junction contained 2 bases not matched to a gene. Germline CDR1 reads GTSNPN; CDR2 reads SVGIG (reference sequence). The CDR3 protein is CAWRQGGTNEKLFF. DNA for the CDR3: TGTGCCTGGAGACAGGGGGGGACTAATGAAAAACTGTTTTTT.

V gene TRBV25-1 combines with J gene TRBJ1-2; 7 positions match TRBD1. This CDR3 contains 15 residues. Germline CDR1 reads MGHDK; CDR2 reads SYGVNS. V trimming: 8 bases; J trimming: 6 bases; junction bases outside the gene matches: 15. The CDR3 sequence is CASSEGQNHPDGYTF. The CDR3 DNA reads as TGTGCCAGCTCAGAGGGACAGAACCATCCGGATGGCTACACCTTC.

DNA of the CDR3: TGTGCCAGCATCCGAAGGGGTTACGAGCAGTACTTC. Translating it yields CASIRRGYEQYF. This chain joins TRBV11-2 and TRBJ2-7; the D gene is possibly TRBD1 (5 bases). V was cut by 7 bases and J by 4 bases, with 11 bases left in between. The CDR3 length is 12 residues. Per the germline V gene, CDR1 is SGHAT and CDR2 is FQNNGV.